Described below is a single T cell receptor beta chain sequence and its context. The antigen remains unidentified. The entry originates in a study of post-analysis software for immune sequencing data. For the study at large: The patients showed relapsing-remitting, secondary progressive and progressive-relapsing multiple sclerosis courses.

Prepared TCR beta cDNA libraries contained unique molecular identifiers. Researchers reported roughly 510,000 cDNA molecules coming from approximately 0.95 to 9.8 million T cells. TCRdb analysed the PCR reads with MiXCR anew, one entry per CDR3 protein. The top ten hold 25% to 35% of the sample, which has some 160,000 distinct CDR3 sequences, under 40% seen once. The V gene lost 4 bases and the J gene lost 10 bases, with 16 bases spanning the gap. The length of the CDR3 is 13 residues. Findings and limits, study-wide: Controls had lower frequencies than patients of about 5 TRBV segments, which included TRBV5-6, TRBV5-1 and TRBV20-1.

The sequence derives from a girl aged 10-17 years with multiple sclerosis. The V gene is TRBV12-3 or TRBV12-4, the J gene TRBJ1-2; a weak D match, TRBD1 (5 bases). The input for sequencing was blood, taken after autologous hematopoietic stem cell transplantation. The CDR3 sequence is CASSSPRVKNYTF. The CDR3 DNA reads as TGTGCCAGCAGTTCCCCCAGGGTTAAGAACTACACCTTC.